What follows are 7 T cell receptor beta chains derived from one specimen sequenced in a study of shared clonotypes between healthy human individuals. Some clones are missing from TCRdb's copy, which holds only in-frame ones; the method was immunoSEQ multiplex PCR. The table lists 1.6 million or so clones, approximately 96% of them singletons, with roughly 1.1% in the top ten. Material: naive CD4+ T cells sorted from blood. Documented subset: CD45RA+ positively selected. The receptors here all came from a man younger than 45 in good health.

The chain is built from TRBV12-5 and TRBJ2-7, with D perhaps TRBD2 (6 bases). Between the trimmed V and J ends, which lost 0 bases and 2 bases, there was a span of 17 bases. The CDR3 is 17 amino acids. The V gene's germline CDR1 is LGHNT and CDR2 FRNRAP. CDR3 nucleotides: TGTGCTAGTGGTTTGGTAAGGGGACTTCAACCTCCCTACGAGCAGTACTTC. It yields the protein CASGLVRGLQPPYEQYF.

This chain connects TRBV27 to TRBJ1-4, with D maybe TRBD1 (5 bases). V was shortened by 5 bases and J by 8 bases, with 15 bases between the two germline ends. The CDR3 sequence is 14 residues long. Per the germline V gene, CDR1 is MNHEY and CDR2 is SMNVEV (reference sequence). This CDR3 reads CASSAPGQPEKLFF. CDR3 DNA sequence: TGTGCCAGCAGTGCACCGGGGCAGCCGGAAAAACTGTTTTTT.

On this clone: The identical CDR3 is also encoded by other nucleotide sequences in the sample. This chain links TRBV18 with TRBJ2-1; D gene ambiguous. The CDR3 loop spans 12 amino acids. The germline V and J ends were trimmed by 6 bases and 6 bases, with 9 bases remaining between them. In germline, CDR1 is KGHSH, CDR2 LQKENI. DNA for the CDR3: TGTGCCAGCTCGCCATCCACCAATGAGCAGTTCTTC. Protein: CASSPSTNEQFF.

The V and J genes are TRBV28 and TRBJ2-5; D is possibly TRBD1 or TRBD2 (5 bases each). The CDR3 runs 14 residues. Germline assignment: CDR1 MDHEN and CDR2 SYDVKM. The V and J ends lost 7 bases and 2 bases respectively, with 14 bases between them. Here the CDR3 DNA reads TGTGCCAGCACCCTCGGGACCAAACAAGAGACCCAGTACTTC. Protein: CASTLGTKQETQYF.

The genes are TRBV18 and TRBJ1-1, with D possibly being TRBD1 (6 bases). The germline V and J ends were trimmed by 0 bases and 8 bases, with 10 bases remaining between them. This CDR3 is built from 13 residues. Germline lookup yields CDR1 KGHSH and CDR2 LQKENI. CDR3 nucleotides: TGTGCCAGCTCACCACCAAACCAGGGGGAAGCTTTCTTT. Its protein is CASSPPNQGEAFF.

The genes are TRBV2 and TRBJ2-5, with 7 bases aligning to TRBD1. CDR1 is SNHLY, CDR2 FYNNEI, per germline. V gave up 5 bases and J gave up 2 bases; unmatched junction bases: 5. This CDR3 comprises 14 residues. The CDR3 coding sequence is TGTGCCAGCAGTAAGACGACAGGGCAAGAGACCCAGTACTTC. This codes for CASSKTTGQETQYF.

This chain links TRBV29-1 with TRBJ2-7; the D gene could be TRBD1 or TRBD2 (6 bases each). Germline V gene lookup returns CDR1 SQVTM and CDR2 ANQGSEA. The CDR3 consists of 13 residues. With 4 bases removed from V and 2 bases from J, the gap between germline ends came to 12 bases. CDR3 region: CSVVRGTTYEQYF. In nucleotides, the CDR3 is TGCAGCGTTGTTCGGGGGACAACCTACGAGCAGTACTTC.